Listed here are 19 T cell receptor beta chains from one sample, sequenced in a study of OX40 agonist ivuxolimab in advanced cancers. TCRdb's copy holds only in-frame clones and misses some; the assay was immunoSEQ multiplex PCR. Seen here are 68,000 or so clones, over 80% observed once, and the top ten hold approximately 11%. The sample was CD4+ or CD8+ T cells sorted from blood, taken in a trial of the OX40 agonist ivuxolimab. Receptors originate from an adult with an advanced solid tumor such as melanoma, head and neck, liver or kidney cancer.

This rearrangement joins TRBV7-2 to TRBJ1-1; the D is unclear. Trimming removed 8 bases from V and 5 bases from J, with 15 bases in between. The CDR3 is 13 residues long. Germline V gene lookup returns CDR1 SGHTA and CDR2 FQGNSA. The CDR3 here is CASGKPGSTEAFF. The CDR3 DNA reads as TGTGCCAGCGGCAAACCCGGGTCGACTGAAGCTTTCTTT.

This sequence joins TRBV5-6 and TRBJ2-3; TRBD2 might be the D (5 bases). Deletions cut 0 bases from V and 4 bases from J, with 12 bases between. This CDR3 spans 15 amino acids. The germline gives CDR1 SGHDT, CDR2 YYEEEE. CDR3 in DNA: TGTGCCAGCAGCTTGGCAGGACCAGCGGCAGATACGCAGTATTTT. It translates to CASSLAGPAADTQYF. Combining the CDR3 with reference TRBV5-6 and TRBJ2-3 gives the whole variable domain DAGVTQSPTHLIKTRGQQVTLRCSPKSGHDTVSWYQQALGQGPQFIFQYYEEEERQRGNFPDRFSGHQFPNYSSELNVNALLLGDSALYLCASSLAGPAADTQYFGPGTRLTVL.

The V and J genes are TRBV28 and TRBJ1-3, with a possible D match to TRBD1 (5 bases). Germline CDR1 is MDHEN and CDR2 is SYDVKM. Trimming removed 6 bases from V and 4 bases from J, with 13 bases in between. The CDR3 spans 14 residues. The CDR3 bases are TGTGCCAGCAGCCCTCCGGGACGGGGAAACACCATATATTTT. It yields the protein CASSPPGRGNTIYF.

Ten or more counts support this clone. V usage is TRBV14 and J usage is TRBJ1-2; a possible D gene is TRBD1 (6 bases). V lost 4 bases, J lost 4 bases, and 19 bases lay in between. This CDR3 has 16 amino acids. CDR1 and CDR2 from the germline V gene are SGHDN and FVKESK. CDR3 sequence (DNA): TGTGCCAGCAGCCCTATGGACAGCGCTCGGAGCTATGGCTACACCTTC. It codes for CASSPMDSARSYGYTF. Variable domain in full (rest from reference TRBV14 and TRBJ1-2): EAGVTQFPSHSVIEKGQTVTLRCDPISGHDNLYWYRRVMGKEIKFLLHFVKESKQDESGMPNNRFLAERTGGTYSTLKVQPAELEDSGVYFCASSPMDSARSYGYTFGSGTRLTVV.

This clone was counted a single time. The genes are TRBV7-8 and TRBJ2-3; no clear D. V was cut by 1 base and J by 0 bases, with 5 bases left in between. The CDR3 runs to 14 residues. Germline V gene sequence: CDR1 SGHVS, CDR2 FQNEAQ. CDR3 in amino acids: CASSLGSSTDTQYF. CDR3 sequence (DNA): TGTGCCAGCAGCTTAGGGTCTAGCACAGATACGCAGTATTTT.

This clone was recorded only once. The chain couples TRBV28 to TRBJ2-5; TRBD2 agrees at 7 bases. Germline lookup yields CDR1 MDHEN and CDR2 SYDVKM. The CDR3 runs to 16 residues. The V segment lost 3 bases and the J segment 0 bases; nucleotides outside the gene matches: 7. As DNA, the CDR3 is TGTGCCAGCAGTTTGGGTGCGGCGGGGGACCAAGAGACCCAGTACTTC. This translates into CASSLGAAGDQETQYF.

The chain combines TRBV4-1 with TRBJ2-5; the match to TRBD2 covers 10 bases. This CDR3 has 17 residues. With 4 bases clipped from V and 2 bases from J, the junction kept 10 bases outside the gene matches. Germline lookup yields CDR1 MGHRA and CDR2 YSYEKL. CDR3 sequence reads: CASSRTTGTSAQETQYF. As DNA, the CDR3 is TGCGCCAGCAGCCGCACGACCGGGACTAGCGCACAAGAGACCCAGTACTTC.

The chain links TRBV7-9 to TRBJ1-1, with 7 positions matching TRBD1. Germline lookup yields CDR1 SEHNR and CDR2 FQNEAQ (reference sequence). This CDR3 has 13 residues. V lost 5 bases, J lost 3 bases, and 3 bases stayed unmatched. CDR3 loop: CASSRGQDTEAFF. CDR3 coding DNA: TGTGCCAGCAGCAGGGGGCAGGACACTGAAGCTTTCTTT. Full variable domain (missing parts from reference TRBV7-9 and TRBJ1-1): DTGVSQNPRHKITKRGQNVTFRCDPISEHNRLYWYRQTLGQGPEFLTYFQNEAQLEKSRLLSDRFSAERPKGSFSTLEIQRTEQGDSAMYLCASSRGQDTEAFFGQGTRLTVV.

The gene calls are TRBV28 and TRBJ2-7, with 9 bases that match TRBD1. Per the germline V gene, CDR1 is MDHEN and CDR2 is SYDVKM. Germline trimming cut 3 bases from V and 3 bases from J; bases unmatched to any gene: 6. This CDR3 is built from 15 residues. DNA of the CDR3: TGTGCCAGCAGTTTGACAGGGGGTGGGGGCTACGAGCAGTACTTC. The encoded protein is CASSLTGGGGYEQYF.

The chain combines TRBV11-2 with TRBJ2-1; 7 bases are a match to TRBD2. Trimming took 1 base from V and 10 from J; bases not matched to a gene: 7. The CDR3 sequence is 14 residues long. Looked up from germline, CDR1 is SGHAT and CDR2 is FQNNGV. CDR3 region: CASSLGRGAGEQFF. The CDR3 DNA is TGTGCCAGCAGCTTAGGTCGGGGAGCGGGAGAGCAGTTCTTC. The variable domain in full, with the rest retrieved from reference TRBV11-2 and TRBJ2-1, is EAGVAQSPRYKIIEKRQSVAFWCNPISGHATLYWYQQILGQGPKLLIQFQNNGVVDDSQLPKDRFSAERLKGVDSTLKIQPAKLEDSAVYLCASSLGRGAGEQFFGPGTRLTVL.

This sequence joins TRBV19 and TRBJ2-5; D perhaps matches TRBD2 (5 bases). This CDR3 comprises 13 residues. V lost 5 bases and J lost 2, with 9 bases in between. In germline, CDR1 is LNHDA, CDR2 SQIVND (reference sequence). CDR3 residues: CASSVRVQETQYF. The CDR3 nucleotides are TGTGCCAGTAGTGTGCGGGTACAAGAGACCCAGTACTTC.

The rearrangement links TRBV7-2 to TRBJ2-6, with D possibly matching TRBD1 (5 bases). Germline values: CDR1 SGHTA, CDR2 FQGNSA. V shed 1 base and J shed 0 bases, with 10 bases lying between them. The CDR3 has 17 amino acids. The CDR3 sequence: CASSLEGISSGANVLTF. CDR3 nucleotide sequence: TGTGCCAGCAGCTTAGAGGGGATCAGCTCTGGGGCCAACGTCCTGACTTTC.

The chain carries TRBV27 and TRBJ2-5, with 8 bases lining up with TRBD1. The germline gives CDR1 MNHEY, CDR2 SMNVEV (reference sequence). The CDR3 extends over 14 amino acids. J lost 5 bases, V lost 6 bases, and 8 bases had no gene match. The CDR3 here is CASRNQGARETQYF. For the CDR3, the DNA is TGTGCCAGCAGGAACCAGGGGGCACGGGAGACCCAGTACTTC.

The chain has TRBV10-3 and TRBJ2-7, with 7 bases that match TRBD2. J was trimmed by 7 bases and V by 10 bases; bases with no gene match: 10. The germline V gene encodes CDR1 ENHRY and CDR2 SYGVKD. The CDR3 is 12 residues long. CDR3 nucleotide sequence: TGTGCCACGGGACTAACTGGTACGGAGCAGTACTTC. Its protein is CATGLTGTEQYF.

About this clone: Other nucleotide sequences from this sample produce the same CDR3. This chain uses TRBV10-3 with TRBJ2-3; 10 bases agree with TRBD1. J lost 4 bases, V lost 5 bases, and 6 bases had no gene match. Germline V gene data show CDR1 as ENHRY and CDR2 as SYGVKD. The CDR3 loop spans 15 amino acids. CDR3 sequence: CAISWTGTGADTQYF. CDR3 coding DNA: TGTGCCATCAGTTGGACCGGGACAGGGGCAGATACGCAGTATTTT.

The rearrangement uses TRBV30 and TRBJ1-2; D uncertain. The CDR3 sequence is 12 residues long. V dropped 1 base and J dropped 1 base, with 4 bases sitting between them. Germline loops: CDR1 GTSNPN, CDR2 SVGIG (reference sequence). CDR3 DNA sequence: TGTGCCTGGAGTGAGAATAACTATGGCTACACCTTC. Amino acid sequence: CAWSENNYGYTF.

The chain's CDR3 is CASTKTGAHNEKLFF. Written as DNA, the CDR3 is TGTGCCAGCACCAAGACAGGGGCCCATAATGAAAAACTGTTTTTT. This chain connects TRBV5-5 to TRBJ1-4; 8 bases agree with TRBD1. Trimming at V came to 6 bases and at J to 4 bases, leaving 8 bases not matched to a gene. CDR3 length equals 15 residues. CDR1 and CDR2 (germline): SGHKS, YYEKEE (reference sequence).

This chain uses TRBV28 with TRBJ1-1; D may be TRBD1 (5 bases). From germline, CDR1 is MDHEN and CDR2 SYDVKM. This CDR3 is 13 amino acids long. The germline V and J ends were trimmed by 2 bases and 8 bases, with 12 bases remaining between them. Written as DNA, the CDR3 is TGTGCCAGCAGTTTAATCCTTCAGGGAGAAGCTTTCTTT. It translates to CASSLILQGEAFF.

This chain links TRBV7-2 with TRBJ2-7; 7 nucleotides align to TRBD2. The CDR3 is 16 amino acids. V trimming: 0 bases; J trimming: 2 bases; junction bases outside the gene matches: 7. Germline V gene data show CDR1 as SGHTA and CDR2 as FQGNSA. CDR3 coding DNA: TGTGCCAGCAGCTTAGCGGGGGGTGCGGGAGCCTACGAGCAGTACTTC. Its protein is CASSLAGGAGAYEQYF.